What follows is one T cell receptor (beta chain) and its context. This clone occurred once. Its antigen is not yet known. One base away there is no much larger clone; base qualities are not given. A two-step, bias-controlled multiplex PCR was used to amplify TCRbeta CDR3 regions from genomic DNA. The multiplex PCR used primers specific for every TRBV and TRBJ gene segment. The immunoSEQ Assay was used to generate TCRbeta repertoire data. Processing in the source paper ran as follows. To merge closely related sequences, reads went through filtering and clustering using a relative-frequency ratio and a modified nearest-neighbor algorithm. IMGT annotation was the basis for assigning V, D and J genes to CDR3 sequences. Template counts were corrected for PCR amplification bias by normalization and were quantified against synthetic TCR CDR3 analog sequences. Only unique productive sequences, defined as in-frame CDR3 sequences without stop codons, were included in the analyses. The immunoSEQ Analyzer software was used to calculate iChao1 richness and clonality, with clonality defined as 1 minus Pielou's evenness. JMP was used for statistical testing, with Student's t-test or a non-parametric test applied depending on Shapiro-Wilk normality results. TCRdb re-hosts the immuneACCESS table, in-frame sequences only. Its copies lack some clones; in the studies checked, an unresolved V gene accounts for under half of them, and the cause for the rest is not known. V and J calls and clone size come straight from that table; D and trimming were deduced from the DNA. This sample comprises approximately 7,900 clones, roughly 98% of them detected only once. The top ten hold about 2.8% of the sample.

This entry belongs to a study of naive CD8 T cells in extremely preterm neonates (TCRdb year 2017). As for the study more broadly: An age range of 25-50 years is given for the adult participants in the abstract, whereas a range of 20-50 years is given in the methods. Sorted naive CD8+ T cells from four age groups (extremely preterm neonates, term neonates, young children and adults) were used in the study to compare TCRbeta CDR3 repertoires.

The research as a whole found: Preterm CDR3s were shorter, with fewer N additions and less junctional trimming, and were closer to germline than those of older groups. A larger fraction of CDR3 nucleotide sequences was shared among preterm neonates (roughly 2.7%) than among term neonates (around 0.4%), young children (about 0.03%) and adults (approximately 0.01%). Preterm neonates had significantly lower iChao1 richness than all other age groups (p < 0.05) and an even clone distribution, indicating a less rich repertoire. As limitations, the authors pointed to a small sample size and variable productive template counts among preterm samples. To track T cell development within individuals, the authors urged prospective longitudinal studies of preterm and term neonates.

Peripheral blood was donated by five healthy children aged about 16-60 months undergoing elective routine surgery and by five healthy nonsmoking adults. Healthy nonsmokers aged about 20-55 years, with a median age of approximately 37 years, were used as adult controls. A FACSAria III cell sorter was used to sort live, Annexin V-negative naive CD8+ T cells (CD3+CD8+CD45RA+CCR7+). Between roughly 17,000 and 100,000 naive CD8+ T cells were sorted per sample. Mononuclear cells were isolated from diluted blood by Ficoll-Paque density gradient centrifugation. Mononuclear cells were cryopreserved in around 10% DMSO with roughly 90% FBS and stored long term at -150°C before sorting. After thawing, the cells were stained with Annexin V and with antibodies against CD3, CD8, CCR7 and CD45RA. The DNeasy Blood and Tissue Kit was used to extract genomic DNA from snap-frozen pellets of sorted cells. Reading the germline V gene (reference sequence) gives CDR1 MNHEY and CDR2 SMNVEV. V loses 2 bases of germline sequence and J loses 0 bases, and the interval between the two ends is 8 bases. The CDR3 starts with the cysteine, ends with the phenylalanine, and has 16 residues. The kept DNA is CDR3 alone, 48 bases in frame from the first base.

This clonotype originated in a human donor in good health. Sequenced material: naive CD8+ T cells from blood. In this chain, TRBV27 is recombined with TRBJ1-6, and possibly TRBD1, on 5 matching bases. In nucleotides, the sequence is TGTGCCAGCAGTTTAAGACAGAGCTCCTATAATTCACCCCTCCACTTT. This gives the protein CASSLRQSSYNSPLHF.